The clone carrying this T cell receptor (beta chain) was observed at least ten times. Antigen specificity is unknown. This CDR3 has 12 amino acids. The V end was cut by 0 bases, the J end by 6 bases, with 3 bases between. CDR1 and CDR2 (germline): SGHRS, YFSETQ. In TCRdb, the 5' RACE reads were re-called with MiXCR into one record per CDR3 protein. The table lists fewer than 45,000 distinct CDR3 sequences, approximately 2.4% of them singletons. This sample stems from a study of neurological immune-mediated disorders. Study observations and caveats: One related-CDR3 cluster, identified by phylogenetic grouping, held the repertoires of 18 of 34 multiple sclerosis patients and was a possible signature.

The receptor's source is a man aged 30 to 39 with multiple sclerosis. V and J are TRBV5-1 and TRBJ2-2; D not certain. Material: PBMCs. The CDR3 nucleotides are TGCGCCAGCAGCTTGGTGGCCGGGGAGCTGTTTTTT. Amino acids: CASSLVAGELFF.